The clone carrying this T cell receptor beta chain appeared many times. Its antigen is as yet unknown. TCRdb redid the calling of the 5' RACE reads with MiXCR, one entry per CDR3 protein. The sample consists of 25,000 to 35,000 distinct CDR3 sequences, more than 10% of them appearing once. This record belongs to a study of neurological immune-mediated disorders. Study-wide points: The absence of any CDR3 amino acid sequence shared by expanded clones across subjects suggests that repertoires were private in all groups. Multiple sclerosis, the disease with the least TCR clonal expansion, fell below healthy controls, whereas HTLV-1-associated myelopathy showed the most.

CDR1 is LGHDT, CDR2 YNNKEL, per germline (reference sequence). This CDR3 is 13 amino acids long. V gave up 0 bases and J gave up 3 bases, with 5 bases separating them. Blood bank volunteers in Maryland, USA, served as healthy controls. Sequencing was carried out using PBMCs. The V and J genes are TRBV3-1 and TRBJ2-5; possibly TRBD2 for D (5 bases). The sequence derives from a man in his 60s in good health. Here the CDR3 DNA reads TGTGCCAGCAGCCAAGAGAGGGAAGAGACCCAGTACTTC. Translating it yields CASSQEREETQYF.